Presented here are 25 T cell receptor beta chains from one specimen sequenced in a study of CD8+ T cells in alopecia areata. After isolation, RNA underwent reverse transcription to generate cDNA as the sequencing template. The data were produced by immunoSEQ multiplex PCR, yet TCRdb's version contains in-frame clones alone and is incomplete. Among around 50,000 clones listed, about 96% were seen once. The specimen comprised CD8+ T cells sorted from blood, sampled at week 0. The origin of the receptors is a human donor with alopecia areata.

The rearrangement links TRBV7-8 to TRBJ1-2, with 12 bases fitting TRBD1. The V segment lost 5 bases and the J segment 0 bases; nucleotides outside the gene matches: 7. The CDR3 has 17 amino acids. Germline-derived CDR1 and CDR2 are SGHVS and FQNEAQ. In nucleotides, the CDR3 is TGTGCCAGCAGCAACAGGGACAGGGGGCAAGCTAACTATGGCTACACCTTC. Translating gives CASSNRDRGQANYGYTF.

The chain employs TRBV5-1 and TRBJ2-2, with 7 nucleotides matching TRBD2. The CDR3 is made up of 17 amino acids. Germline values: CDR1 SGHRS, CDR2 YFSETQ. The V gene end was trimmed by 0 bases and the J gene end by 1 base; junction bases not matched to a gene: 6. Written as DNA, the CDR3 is TGCGCCAGCAGCTTGGTTGTTGGCGGGGGGAACACCGGGGAGCTGTTTTTT. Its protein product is CASSLVVGGGNTGELFF.

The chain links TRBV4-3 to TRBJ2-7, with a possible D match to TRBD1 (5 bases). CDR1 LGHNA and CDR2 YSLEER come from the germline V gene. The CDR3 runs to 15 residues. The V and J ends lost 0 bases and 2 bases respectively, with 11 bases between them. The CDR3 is CASSQDLGVTYEQYF. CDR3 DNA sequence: TGCGCCAGCAGCCAAGATCTAGGGGTAACCTACGAGCAGTACTTC.

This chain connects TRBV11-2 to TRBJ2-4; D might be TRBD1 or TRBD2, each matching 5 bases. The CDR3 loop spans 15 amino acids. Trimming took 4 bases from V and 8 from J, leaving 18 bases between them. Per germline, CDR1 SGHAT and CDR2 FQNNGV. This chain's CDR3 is CASSSGTALMDIQYF. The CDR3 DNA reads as TGTGCCAGCAGCTCCGGGACCGCCCTTATGGACATTCAGTACTTC. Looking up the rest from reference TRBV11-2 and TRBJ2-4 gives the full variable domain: EAGVAQSPRYKIIEKRQSVAFWCNPISGHATLYWYQQILGQGPKLLIQFQNNGVVDDSQLPKDRFSAERLKGVDSTLKIQPAKLEDSAVYLCASSSGTALMDIQYFGAGTRLSVL.

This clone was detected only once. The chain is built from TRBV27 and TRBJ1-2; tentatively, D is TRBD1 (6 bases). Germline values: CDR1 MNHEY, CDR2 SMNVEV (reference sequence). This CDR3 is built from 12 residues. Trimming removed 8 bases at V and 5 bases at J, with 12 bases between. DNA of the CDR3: TGTGCCAGCTACAGGGAGCGGTATGGCTACACCTTC. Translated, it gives CASYRERYGYTF.

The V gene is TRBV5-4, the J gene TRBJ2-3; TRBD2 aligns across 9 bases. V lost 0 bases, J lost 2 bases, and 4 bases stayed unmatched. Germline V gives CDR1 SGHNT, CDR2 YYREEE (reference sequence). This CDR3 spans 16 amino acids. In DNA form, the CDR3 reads TGTGCCAGCAGCTTGGCCTCTAGCGGGGTCACAGATACGCAGTATTTT. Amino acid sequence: CASSLASSGVTDTQYF.

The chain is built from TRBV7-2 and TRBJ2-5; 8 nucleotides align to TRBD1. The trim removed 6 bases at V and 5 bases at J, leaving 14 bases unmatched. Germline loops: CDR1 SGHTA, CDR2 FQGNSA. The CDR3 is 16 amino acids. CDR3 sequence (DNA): TGTGCCAGCAGTACAGCCCTAGACAGGGGCGGCGAGACCCAGTACTTC. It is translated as CASSTALDRGGETQYF.

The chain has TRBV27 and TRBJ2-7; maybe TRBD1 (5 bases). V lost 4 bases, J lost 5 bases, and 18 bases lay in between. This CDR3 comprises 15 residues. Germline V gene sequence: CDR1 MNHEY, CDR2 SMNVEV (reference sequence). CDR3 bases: TGTGCCAGCAGTTCCCCAGCTTGGGGCTTCAACGAGCAGTACTTC. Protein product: CASSSPAWGFNEQYF.

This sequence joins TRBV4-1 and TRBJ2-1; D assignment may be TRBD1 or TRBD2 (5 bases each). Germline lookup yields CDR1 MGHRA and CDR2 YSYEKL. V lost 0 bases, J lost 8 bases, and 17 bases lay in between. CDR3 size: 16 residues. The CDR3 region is CASSQDGWGTIDEQFF. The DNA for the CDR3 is TGCGCCAGCAGCCAAGATGGGTGGGGGACGATCGATGAGCAGTTCTTC.

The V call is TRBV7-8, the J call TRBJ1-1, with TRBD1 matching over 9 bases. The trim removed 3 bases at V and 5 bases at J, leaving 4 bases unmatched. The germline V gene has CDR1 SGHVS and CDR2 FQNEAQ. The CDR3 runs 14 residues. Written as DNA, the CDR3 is TGTGCCAGCAGCTTGGACAGGGGTGGGACTGAAGCTTTCTTT. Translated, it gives CASSLDRGGTEAFF.

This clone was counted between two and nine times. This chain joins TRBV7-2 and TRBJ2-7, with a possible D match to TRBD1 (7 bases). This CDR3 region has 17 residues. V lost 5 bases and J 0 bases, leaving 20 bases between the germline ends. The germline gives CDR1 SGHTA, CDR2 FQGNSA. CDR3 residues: CASSQGQWRRDSYEQYF. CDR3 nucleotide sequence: TGTGCCAGCAGCCAGGGACAGTGGAGGAGGGACTCCTACGAGCAGTACTTC.

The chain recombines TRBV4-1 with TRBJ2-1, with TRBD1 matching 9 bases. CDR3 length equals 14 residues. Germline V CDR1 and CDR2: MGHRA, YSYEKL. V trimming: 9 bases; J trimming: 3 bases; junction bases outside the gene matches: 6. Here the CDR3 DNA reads TGCGCCAGTACGGGGACAGGGATCTACAATGAGCAGTTCTTC. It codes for CASTGTGIYNEQFF.

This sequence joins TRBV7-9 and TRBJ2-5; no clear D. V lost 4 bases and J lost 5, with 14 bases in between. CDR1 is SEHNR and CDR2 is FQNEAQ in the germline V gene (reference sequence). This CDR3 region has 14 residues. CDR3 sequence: CASSSPTARETQYF. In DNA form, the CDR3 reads TGTGCCAGCAGCTCCCCGACCGCCCGGGAGACCCAGTACTTC. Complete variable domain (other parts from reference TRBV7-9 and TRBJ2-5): DTGVSQNPRHKITKRGQNVTFRCDPISEHNRLYWYRQTLGQGPEFLTYFQNEAQLEKSRLLSDRFSAERPKGSFSTLEIQRTEQGDSAMYLCASSSPTARETQYFGPGTRLLVL.

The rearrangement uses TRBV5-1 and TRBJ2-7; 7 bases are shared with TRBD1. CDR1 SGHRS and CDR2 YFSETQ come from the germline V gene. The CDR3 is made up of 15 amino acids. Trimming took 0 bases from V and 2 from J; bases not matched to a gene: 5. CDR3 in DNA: TGCGCCAGCAGCTTGGCCGGCAGGGGGACCTACGAGCAGTACTTC. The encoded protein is CASSLAGRGTYEQYF. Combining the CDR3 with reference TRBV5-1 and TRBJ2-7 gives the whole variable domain KAGVTQTPRYLIKTRGQQVTLSCSPISGHRSVSWYQQTPGQGLQFLFEYFSETQRNKGNFPGRFSGRQFSNSRSEMNVSTLELGDSALYLCASSLAGRGTYEQYFGPGTRLTVT.

The CDR3 DNA is TGTGCCAGCTCACCAGGCCAGATCTACGAGCAGTACTTC. Amino acids: CASSPGQIYEQYF. The rearrangement joins TRBV18 to TRBJ2-7; no firm D call. The germline CDR1 and CDR2 sequences are KGHSH and LQKENI. CDR3 length: 13 residues. V was trimmed by 2 bases and J by 3 bases, leaving 8 bases between them. The full variable domain, with the rest looked up from reference TRBV18 and TRBJ2-7, is NAGVMQNPRHLVRRRGQEARLRCSPMKGHSHVYWYRQLPEEGLKFMVYLQKENIIDESGMPKERFSAEFPKEGPSILRIQQVVRGDSAAYFCASSPGQIYEQYFGPGTRLTVT.

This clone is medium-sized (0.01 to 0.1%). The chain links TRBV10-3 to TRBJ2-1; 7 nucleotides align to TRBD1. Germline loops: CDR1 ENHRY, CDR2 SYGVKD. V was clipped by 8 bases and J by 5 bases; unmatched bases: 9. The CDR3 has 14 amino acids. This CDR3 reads CAIQQGQYNNEQFF. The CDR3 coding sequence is TGTGCCATCCAACAGGGGCAATACAACAATGAGCAGTTCTTC.

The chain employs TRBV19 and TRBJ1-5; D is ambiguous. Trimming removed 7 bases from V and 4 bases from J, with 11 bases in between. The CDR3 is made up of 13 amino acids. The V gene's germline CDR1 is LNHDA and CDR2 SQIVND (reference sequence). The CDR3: CASTSGWNQPQHF. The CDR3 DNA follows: TGTGCCAGTACCTCTGGGTGGAATCAGCCCCAGCATTTT.

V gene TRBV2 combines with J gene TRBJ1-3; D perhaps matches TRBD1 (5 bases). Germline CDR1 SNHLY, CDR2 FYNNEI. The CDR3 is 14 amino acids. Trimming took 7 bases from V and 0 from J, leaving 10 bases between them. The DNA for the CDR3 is TGTGCCAGCAATCAGGGTTTCTCTGGAAACACCATATATTTT. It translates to CASNQGFSGNTIYF.

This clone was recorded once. The CDR3 loop is CASSFYSGPYNEQFF. Here the CDR3 DNA reads TGTGCCAGCAGCTTTTATAGCGGTCCCTACAATGAGCAGTTCTTC. The J gene is TRBJ2-1, the V gene TRBV7-2; tentatively, D is TRBD2 (6 bases). V lost 3 bases and J lost 2, with 11 bases in between. The germline gives CDR1 SGHTA, CDR2 FQGNSA. The CDR3 has 15 amino acids.

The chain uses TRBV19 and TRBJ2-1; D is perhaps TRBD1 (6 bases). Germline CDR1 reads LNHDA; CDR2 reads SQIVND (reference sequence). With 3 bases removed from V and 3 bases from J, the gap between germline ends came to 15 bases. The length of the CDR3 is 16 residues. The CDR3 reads CASSMYAGAGYNEQFF. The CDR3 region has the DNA TGTGCCAGTAGTATGTATGCAGGGGCTGGCTACAATGAGCAGTTCTTC.

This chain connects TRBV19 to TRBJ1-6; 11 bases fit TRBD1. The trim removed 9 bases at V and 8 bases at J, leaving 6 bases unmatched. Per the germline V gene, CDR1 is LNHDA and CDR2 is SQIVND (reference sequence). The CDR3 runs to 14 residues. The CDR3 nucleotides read TGTGCCAGCACGGACAGGGGGCTTGATTCACCCCTCCACTTT. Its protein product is CASTDRGLDSPLHF.

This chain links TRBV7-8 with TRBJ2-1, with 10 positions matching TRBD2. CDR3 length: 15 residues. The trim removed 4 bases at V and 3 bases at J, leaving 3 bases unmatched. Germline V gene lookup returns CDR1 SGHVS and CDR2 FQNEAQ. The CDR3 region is CASSSLAGDYNEQFF. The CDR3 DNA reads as TGTGCCAGCAGCTCCCTAGCGGGGGACTACAATGAGCAGTTCTTC.

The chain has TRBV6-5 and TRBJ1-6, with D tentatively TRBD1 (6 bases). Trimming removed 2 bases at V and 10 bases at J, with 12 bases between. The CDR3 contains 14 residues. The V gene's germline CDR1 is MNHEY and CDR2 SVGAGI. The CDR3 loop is CASSYGRGGSPLHF. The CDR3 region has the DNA TGTGCCAGCAGTTACGGCAGGGGTGGGTCACCCCTCCACTTT.

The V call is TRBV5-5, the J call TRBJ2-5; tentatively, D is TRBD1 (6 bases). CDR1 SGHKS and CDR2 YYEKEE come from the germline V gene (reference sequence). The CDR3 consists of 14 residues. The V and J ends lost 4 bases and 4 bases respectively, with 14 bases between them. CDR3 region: CASSPPAGAETQYF. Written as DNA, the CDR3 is TGTGCCAGCAGCCCCCCCGCAGGGGCAGAGACCCAGTACTTC.

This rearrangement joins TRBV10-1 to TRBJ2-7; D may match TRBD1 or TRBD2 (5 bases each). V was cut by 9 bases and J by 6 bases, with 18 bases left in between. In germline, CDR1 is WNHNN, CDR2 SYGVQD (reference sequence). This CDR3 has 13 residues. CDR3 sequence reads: CARVRDRNCEQYF. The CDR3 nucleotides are TGCGCCAGAGTCCGGGACCGCAACTGCGAGCAGTACTTC.